Listed here are 5 T cell receptor beta chains from one sample, sequenced in a study of glioma-infiltrating T cells. The iRepertoire nested amplicon-rescue multiplex PCR amplified TCR alpha and beta CDR3s from RNA. TCRdb ran MiXCR on the multiplex PCR reads and lists one entry per CDR3 protein. The table shows about 130,000 distinct CDR3 sequences, with 23% occurring only once. The specimen was glioma tissue, nonneoplastic brain tissue, or PBMCs (not recorded which). The source is a human donor with low-grade glioma or glioblastoma, undergoing nonglioma brain surgery, or in good health (not recorded which).

Remarks on this clonotype: A read error may explain this, as a much larger clone is one base away. This chain joins TRBV7-6 and TRBJ2-1; TRBD2 matches 12 bases. The germline gives CDR1 SGHVS, CDR2 FNYEAQ. The CDR3 length is 16 residues. CDR3 DNA sequence: TGTGCTATCAGCTTAGCAGGACTAGCGGGGTACAATGAGCAGTTCTTC. It translates to CAISLAGLAGYNEQFF.

Many counts were recorded for this clonotype. The chain has TRBV24-1 and TRBJ1-5; D unclear. Germline CDR1 KGHDR, CDR2 SFDVKD. The ends were cut back, 0 bases at V and 4 bases at J, with 0 bases in the middle. This CDR3 is built from 12 residues. The CDR3 reads CATSDLNQPQHF. Here the CDR3 DNA reads TGTGCCACCAGTGATTTGAATCAGCCCCAGCATTTT.

This clonotype came up many times. This rearrangement joins TRBV7-6 to TRBJ2-5; 9 bases agree with TRBD2. The CDR3 runs to 15 residues. In germline, CDR1 is SGHVS, CDR2 FNYEAQ. V gave up 2 bases and J gave up 5 bases; unmatched junction bases: 6. The CDR3 DNA reads TGTGCCAGCAGCTTAACAGCGACTAGCGGCGAGACCCAGTACTTC. This encodes CASSLTATSGETQYF.

Details on this clonotype: A read error is possible here, since a much larger clone lies one base away. J is TRBJ2-3 and V is TRBV2; D is uncertain. This CDR3 region has 13 residues. Trimming removed 7 bases at V and 1 base at J, with 9 bases between. Germline V CDR1 and CDR2: SNHLY, FYNNEI. CDR3 protein: CASTWPRTDTQYF. The CDR3 nucleotides read TGTGCCAGCACCTGGCCCCGCACAGATACGCAGTATTTT.

This clonotype was seen repeatedly, ten times or more. The V call is TRBV7-2, the J call TRBJ2-7, with D perhaps given as TRBD1 or TRBD2 (5 bases each). The CDR3 loop spans 13 amino acids. The germline V gene has CDR1 SGHTA and CDR2 FQGNSA. Trimming left V 2 bases short and J 8 bases short, with 13 bases between. CDR3 residues: CASSLYEPGQQYF. The CDR3 coding sequence is TGTGCCAGCAGCTTATACGAACCGGGACAGCAGTACTTC.